The clone carrying this T cell receptor beta chain appeared a few times. What it recognizes is unknown. V was pared by 5 bases and J by 6 bases, with 9 bases between. This CDR3 is built from 12 residues. Germline V gene lookup returns CDR1 SGHTA and CDR2 FQGNSA. The data were taken from a study of early T cells in non-severe SARS-CoV-2 infection. The wider study: Sequencing input comprised bulk RNA from unsorted whole blood; chain pairing was not available. Overall study results and limits: Anti-spike CD8 specificities were favored by VDJdb matching, whose results missed private and CD4 specificities.

Researchers tagged individual cDNA molecules with unique molecular identifiers. TCRdb re-analysed the 5' RACE reads in MiXCR, keeping a single row per CDR3 protein. The sample consists of roughly 48,000 distinct CDR3 sequences, around 6% of them appearing once. The chain is built from TRBV7-2 and TRBJ2-3; no clear D. This clonotype was obtained from an adult who was a healthcare worker with PCR-confirmed SARS-CoV-2 infection or an uninfected control (not recorded which). Input material: whole blood. The CDR3 DNA sequence: TGTGCCAGCAGCCATGGGGTCGATACGCAGTATTTT. It encodes CASSHGVDTQYF.